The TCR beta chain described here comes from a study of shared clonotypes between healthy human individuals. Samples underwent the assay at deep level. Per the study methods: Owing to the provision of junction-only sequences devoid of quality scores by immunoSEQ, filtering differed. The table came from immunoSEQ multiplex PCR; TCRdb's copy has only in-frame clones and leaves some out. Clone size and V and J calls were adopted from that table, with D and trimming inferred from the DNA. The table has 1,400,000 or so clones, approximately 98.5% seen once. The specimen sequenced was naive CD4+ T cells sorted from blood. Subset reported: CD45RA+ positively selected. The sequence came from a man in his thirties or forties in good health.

Here the CDR3 DNA reads TGTGCCAGCAGCCCCCGTCGACAGGGGGCGCGCTACGAGCAGTACTTC. As protein: CASSPRRQGARYEQYF. The rearrangement uses TRBV11-2 and TRBJ2-7, with TRBD1 matching 10 bases. The CDR3 runs 16 residues. Trimming at V came to 5 bases and at J to 3 bases, leaving 10 bases not matched to a gene. Germline V gene data show CDR1 as SGHAT and CDR2 as FQNNGV.